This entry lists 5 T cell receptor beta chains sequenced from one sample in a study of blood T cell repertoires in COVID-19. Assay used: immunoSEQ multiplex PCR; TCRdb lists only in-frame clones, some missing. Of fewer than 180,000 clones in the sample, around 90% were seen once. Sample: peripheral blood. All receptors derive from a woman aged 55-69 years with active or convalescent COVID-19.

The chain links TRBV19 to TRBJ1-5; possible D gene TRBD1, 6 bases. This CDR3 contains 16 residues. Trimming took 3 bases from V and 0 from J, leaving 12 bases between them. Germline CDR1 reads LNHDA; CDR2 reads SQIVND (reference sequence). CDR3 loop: CASSILGQDSNQPQHF. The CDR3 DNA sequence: TGTGCCAGTAGTATTCTGGGACAAGATAGCAATCAGCCCCAGCATTTT.

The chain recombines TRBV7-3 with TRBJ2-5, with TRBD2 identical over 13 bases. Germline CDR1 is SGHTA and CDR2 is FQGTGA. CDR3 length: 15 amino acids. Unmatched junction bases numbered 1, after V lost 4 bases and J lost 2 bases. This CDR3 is CASSSGLAGQETQYF. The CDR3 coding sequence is TGTGCCAGCAGCTCGGGACTAGCGGGGCAAGAGACCCAGTACTTC. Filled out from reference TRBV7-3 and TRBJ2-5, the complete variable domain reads GAGVSQTPSNKVTEKGKYVELRCDPISGHTALYWYRQSLGQGPEFLIYFQGTGAADDSGLPNDRFFAVRPEGSVSTLKIQRTERGDSAVYLCASSSGLAGQETQYFGPGTRLLVL.

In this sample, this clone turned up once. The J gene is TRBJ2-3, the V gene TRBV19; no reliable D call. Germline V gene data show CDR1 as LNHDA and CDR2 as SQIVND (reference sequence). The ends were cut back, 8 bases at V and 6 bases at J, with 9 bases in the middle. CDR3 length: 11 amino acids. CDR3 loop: CASCGFDTQYF. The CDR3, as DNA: TGTGCCAGTTGCGGTTTCGATACGCAGTATTTT.

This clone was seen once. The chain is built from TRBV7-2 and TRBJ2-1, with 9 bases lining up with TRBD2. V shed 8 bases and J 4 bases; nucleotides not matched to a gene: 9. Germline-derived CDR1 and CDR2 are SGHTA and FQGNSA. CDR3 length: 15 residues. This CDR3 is CASARGGAWYNEQFF. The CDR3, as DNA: TGTGCCAGCGCCCGCGGGGGGGCCTGGTACAATGAGCAGTTCTTC.

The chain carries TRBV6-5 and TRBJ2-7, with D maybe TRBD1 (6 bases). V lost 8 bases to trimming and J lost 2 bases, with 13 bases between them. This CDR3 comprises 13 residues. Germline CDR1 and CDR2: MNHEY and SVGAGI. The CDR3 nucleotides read TGTGCCAGCCGTCGGGGACACACCTACGAGCAGTACTTC. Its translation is CASRRGHTYEQYF.